This is a list of T cell receptor beta chains from one sample in a study of radiation and T cells in renal cell carcinoma. Profiling relied on immunoSEQ multiplex PCR, and the TCRdb table lists in-frame clones only, not all of them. The sample carries some 75,000 clones, 82% recorded once. The source was blood, collected from a patient whose treatment included radiotherapy and nephrectomy. Receptors were obtained from a man between 60 and 75 years old with renal cell carcinoma. Each CDR3 is given with its conserved first and last residue. The order of the fields is CDR3 DNA, CDR3 protein, clone size, D gene, V gene, J gene. D genes are given only for firm matches. Only part of the rows carry a size: once, few, many, or a class if the clone is expanded.

DNA: TGTGCCAGCAGCGGGGATGTACTTACTAATGAAAAACTGTTTTTT
CDR3: CASSGDVLTNEKLFF
size: NA
D: NA
V: TRBV9
J: TRBJ1-4

DNA: TGTGCCAGCAGTTTTTTGGTCGACAGGGGGCACTACAATGAGCAGTTCTTC
CDR3: CASSFLVDRGHYNEQFF
size: once
D: TRBD1
V: TRBV27
J: TRBJ2-1

DNA: TGCAGTGCTAGAGATTTGGAGACCCAGTACTTC
CDR3: CSARDLETQYF
size: NA
D: NA
V: TRBV20-1
J: TRBJ2-5

DNA: TGTGCCAGCAGCTTGGCAGGGAAAAGCTACGAGCAGTACTTC
CDR3: CASSLAGKSYEQYF
size: NA
D: NA
V: TRBV5-8
J: TRBJ2-7

DNA: TGTGCCAGTAGTATGGACGGGAATTACAATGAGCAGTTCTTC
CDR3: CASSMDGNYNEQFF
size: NA
D: NA
V: TRBV19
J: TRBJ2-1

DNA: TGTGCCAGCAGCCATCAGACGACCACTGAAGCTTTCTTT
CDR3: CASSHQTTTEAFF
size: NA
D: NA
V: TRBV6-1
J: TRBJ1-1

DNA: TGTGCCAGTAGCAGGCCGGGACAGGGGACAGATACGCAGTATTTT
CDR3: CASSRPGQGTDTQYF
size: NA
D: TRBD1
V: TRBV19
J: TRBJ2-3

DNA: TGTGCCTGGAGTACCCGGGACAGGGGAGGAATCTACAATGAGCAGTTCTTC
CDR3: CAWSTRDRGGIYNEQFF
size: NA
D: TRBD1
V: TRBV30
J: TRBJ2-1

DNA: TGTGCCAGCAGTGTTTATCGACACGCTAACTACGAGCAGTACTTC
CDR3: CASSVYRHANYEQYF
size: NA
D: NA
V: TRBV6-1
J: TRBJ2-7

DNA: TGTGCCAGCAGCGCCGGGACTGGGGAGACCCAGTACTTC
CDR3: CASSAGTGETQYF
size: once
D: NA
V: TRBV13
J: TRBJ2-5

DNA: TGTGCCAGCAGCGTAAGTCAGACAGAGAATTCTGAAGCTTTCTTT
CDR3: CASSVSQTENSEAFF
size: few
D: NA
V: TRBV9
J: TRBJ1-1

DNA: TGTGCCAGCAACATCCAGAGAACTAATGAAAAACTGTTTTTT
CDR3: CASNIQRTNEKLFF
size: NA
D: NA
V: TRBV2
J: TRBJ1-4

DNA: TGTGCCAGCAGCTTCGACGCCTGGGAAAGATCTGGAAACACCATATATTTT
CDR3: CASSFDAWERSGNTIYF
size: NA
D: NA
V: TRBV11-2
J: TRBJ1-3

DNA: TGTGCCAGCAGTTACTCGGGGGGACAGGGGGAAAAACTGTTTTTT
CDR3: CASSYSGGQGEKLFF
size: NA
D: TRBD1
V: TRBV6-6
J: TRBJ1-4

DNA: TGTGCCAGCAGCTTAGGCGAGCTCAGGAGCTCCTACGAGCAGTACTTC
CDR3: CASSLGELRSSYEQYF
size: few
D: NA
V: TRBV7-2
J: TRBJ2-7

DNA: TGTGCCAGCAGTCGAACTTCGAACACTGAAGCTTTCTTT
CDR3: CASSRTSNTEAFF
size: few
D: NA
V: TRBV2
J: TRBJ1-1

DNA: TGTGCCAGCAGCCAAGGGACTAGCGGGAGGGAAGAGACCCAGTACTTC
CDR3: CASSQGTSGREETQYF
size: NA
D: TRBD2
V: TRBV4-2
J: TRBJ2-5

DNA: TGTGCCAGTAGGGGACAGGGTCGAAACTATGGCTACACCTTC
CDR3: CASRGQGRNYGYTF
size: few
D: TRBD1
V: TRBV19
J: TRBJ1-2

DNA: TGTGCCAGCAGGAAAGTTGGATCCTACGAGCAGTACTTC
CDR3: CASRKVGSYEQYF
size: NA
D: NA
V: TRBV11-1
J: TRBJ2-7

DNA: TGTGCCTGGACCCCAAGTGGGCACACTGAAGCTTTCTTT
CDR3: CAWTPSGHTEAFF
size: few
D: NA
V: TRBV30
J: TRBJ1-1

DNA: TGCGCCAGCAGCCGGAACCGGGATGCCTACGAGCAGTACTTC
CDR3: CASSRNRDAYEQYF
size: NA
D: NA
V: TRBV4-1
J: TRBJ2-7

DNA: TGTGCCAGCAGCCAAGAAAAACTAGCTGGAAGCGAGCAGTACTTC
CDR3: CASSQEKLAGSEQYF
size: NA
D: NA
V: TRBV14
J: TRBJ2-7

DNA: TGCGCCAGCAGCCCCCGAGGGGCCGCCAGTCAGCCCCAGCATTTT
CDR3: CASSPRGAASQPQHF
size: NA
D: NA
V: TRBV4-1
J: TRBJ1-5

DNA: TGCGCCAGCAGCCAAGGGCCGGGACTCCGGTTCTACGAGCAGTACTTC
CDR3: CASSQGPGLRFYEQYF
size: NA
D: NA
V: TRBV4-1
J: TRBJ2-7

DNA: TGTGCCAGCAGTTCGGCGGCAGTTAGACCAGGCTATGGCTACACCTTC
CDR3: CASSSAAVRPGYGYTF
size: NA
D: NA
V: TRBV28
J: TRBJ1-2

DNA: TGTGCCAGCAGCCCCGGGGTACCTGACGAAAAACTGTTTTTT
CDR3: CASSPGVPDEKLFF
size: few
D: NA
V: TRBV14
J: TRBJ1-4

DNA: TGTGCCTGGAGTCGGGACAGGGGTGGTCAGCCCCAGCATTTT
CDR3: CAWSRDRGGQPQHF
size: NA
D: TRBD1
V: TRBV30
J: TRBJ1-5